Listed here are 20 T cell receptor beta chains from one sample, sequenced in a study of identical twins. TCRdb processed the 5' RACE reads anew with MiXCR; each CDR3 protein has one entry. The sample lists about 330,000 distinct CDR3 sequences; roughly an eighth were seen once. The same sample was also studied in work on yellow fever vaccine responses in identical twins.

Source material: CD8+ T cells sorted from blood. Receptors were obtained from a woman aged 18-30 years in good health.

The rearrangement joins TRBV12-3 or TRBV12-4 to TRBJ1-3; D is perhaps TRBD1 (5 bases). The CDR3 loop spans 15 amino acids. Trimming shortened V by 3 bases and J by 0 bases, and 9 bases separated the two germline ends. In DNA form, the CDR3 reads TGTGCCAGCAGTTTCGGGGCCACCTCTGGAAACACCATATATTTT. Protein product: CASSFGATSGNTIYF.

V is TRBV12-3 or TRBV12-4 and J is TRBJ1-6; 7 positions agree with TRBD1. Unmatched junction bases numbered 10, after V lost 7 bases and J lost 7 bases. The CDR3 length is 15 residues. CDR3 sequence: CASTSTGTVNSPLHF. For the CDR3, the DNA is TGTGCCAGCACTTCTACCGGGACAGTAAATTCACCCCTCCACTTT.

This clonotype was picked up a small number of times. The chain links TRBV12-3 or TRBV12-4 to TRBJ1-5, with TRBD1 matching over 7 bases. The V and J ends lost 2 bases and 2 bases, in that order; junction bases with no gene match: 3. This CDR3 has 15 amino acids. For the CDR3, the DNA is TGTGCCAGCAGTTTATTTGGACAGGGCAATCAGCCCCAGCATTTT. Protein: CASSLFGQGNQPQHF.

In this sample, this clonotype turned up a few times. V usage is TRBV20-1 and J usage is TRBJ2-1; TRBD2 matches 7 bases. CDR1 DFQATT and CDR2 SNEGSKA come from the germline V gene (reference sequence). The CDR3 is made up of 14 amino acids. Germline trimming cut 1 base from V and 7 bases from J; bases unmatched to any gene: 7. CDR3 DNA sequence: TGCAGTGCTAGAGGGACTAGGACGATTAATGAGCAGTTCTTC. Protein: CSARGTRTINEQFF.

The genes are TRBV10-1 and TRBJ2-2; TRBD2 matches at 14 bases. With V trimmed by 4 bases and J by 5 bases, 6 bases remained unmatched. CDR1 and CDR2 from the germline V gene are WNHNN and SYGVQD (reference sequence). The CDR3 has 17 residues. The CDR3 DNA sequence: TGCGCCAGCAGTGGACTAGCGGGAGGGCCGGATACCGGGGAGCTGTTTTTT. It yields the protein CASSGLAGGPDTGELFF.

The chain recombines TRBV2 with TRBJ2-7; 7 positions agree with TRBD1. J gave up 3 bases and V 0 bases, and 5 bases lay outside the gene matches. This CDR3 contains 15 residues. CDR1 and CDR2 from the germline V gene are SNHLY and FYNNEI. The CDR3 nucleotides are TGTGCCAGCAGTGAAGCAATGACAGGGATCTACGAGCAGTACGTC. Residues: CASSEAMTGIYEQYV.

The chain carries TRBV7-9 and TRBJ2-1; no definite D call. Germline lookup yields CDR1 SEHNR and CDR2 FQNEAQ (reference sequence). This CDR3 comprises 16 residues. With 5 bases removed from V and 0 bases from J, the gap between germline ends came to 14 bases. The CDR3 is CASSQVKTSSYNEQFF. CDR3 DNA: TGTGCCAGCAGCCAAGTTAAGACGAGCTCCTACAATGAGCAGTTCTTC.

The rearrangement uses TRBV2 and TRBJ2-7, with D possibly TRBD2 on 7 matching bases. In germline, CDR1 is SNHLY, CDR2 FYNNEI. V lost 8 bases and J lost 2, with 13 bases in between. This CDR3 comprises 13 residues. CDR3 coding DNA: TGTGCCAGCGAGGGGGGGAAAGCCTACGAGCAGTACTTC. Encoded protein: CASEGGKAYEQYF.

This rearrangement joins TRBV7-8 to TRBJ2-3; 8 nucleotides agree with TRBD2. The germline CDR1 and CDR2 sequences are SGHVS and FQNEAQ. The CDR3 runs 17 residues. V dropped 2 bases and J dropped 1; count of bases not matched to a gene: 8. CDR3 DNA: TGTGCCAGCAGCTTATATATTAGCGGGACCCGCACAGATACGCAGTATTTT. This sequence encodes CASSLYISGTRTDTQYF.

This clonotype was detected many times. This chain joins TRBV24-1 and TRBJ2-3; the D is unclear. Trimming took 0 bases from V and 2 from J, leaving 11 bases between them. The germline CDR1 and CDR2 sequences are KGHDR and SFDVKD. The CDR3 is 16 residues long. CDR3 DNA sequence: TGTGCCACCAGTGATTTGGGGCTCCTTTTCACAGATACGCAGTATTTT. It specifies CATSDLGLLFTDTQYF.

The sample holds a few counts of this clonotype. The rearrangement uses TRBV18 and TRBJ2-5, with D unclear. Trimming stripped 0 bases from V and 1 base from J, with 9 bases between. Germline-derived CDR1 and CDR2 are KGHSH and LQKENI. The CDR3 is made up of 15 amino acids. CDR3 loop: CASSPPVPTQETQYF. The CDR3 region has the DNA TGTGCCAGCTCACCACCGGTCCCGACCCAAGAGACCCAGTACTTC.

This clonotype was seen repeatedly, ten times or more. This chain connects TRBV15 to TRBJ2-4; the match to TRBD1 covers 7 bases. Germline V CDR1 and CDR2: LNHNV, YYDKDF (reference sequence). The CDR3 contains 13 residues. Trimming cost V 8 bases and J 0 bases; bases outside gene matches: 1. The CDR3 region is CATDRVAKNIQYF. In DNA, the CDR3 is TGTGCCACCGACAGGGTAGCCAAAAACATTCAGTACTTC.

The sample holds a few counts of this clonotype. CDR3 nucleotides: TGTGCCAGCAGCAACGAACAGGGATTTCCGGGGGAGCTGTTTTTT. Translation: CASSNEQGFPGELFF. The V call is TRBV5-6, the J call TRBJ2-2; possibly TRBD1 for D (6 bases). Germline V gene sequence: CDR1 SGHDT, CDR2 YYEEEE. The CDR3 runs to 15 residues. V was trimmed by 4 bases and J by 8 bases, leaving 18 bases between them.

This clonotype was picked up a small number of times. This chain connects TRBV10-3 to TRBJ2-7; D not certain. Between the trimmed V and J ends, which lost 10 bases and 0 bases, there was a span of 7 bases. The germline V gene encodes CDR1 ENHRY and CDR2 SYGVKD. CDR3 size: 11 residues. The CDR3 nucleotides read TGTGCCACCAAGGGCTCCTACGAGCAGTACTTC. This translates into CATKGSYEQYF.

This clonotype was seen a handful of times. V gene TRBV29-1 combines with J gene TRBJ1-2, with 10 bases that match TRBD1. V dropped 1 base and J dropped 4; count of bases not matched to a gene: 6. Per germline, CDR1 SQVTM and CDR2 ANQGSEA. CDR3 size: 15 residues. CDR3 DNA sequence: TGCAGCGTTGAAGCTCGACAGGGGGCTTCCTATGGCTACACCTTC. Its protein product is CSVEARQGASYGYTF.

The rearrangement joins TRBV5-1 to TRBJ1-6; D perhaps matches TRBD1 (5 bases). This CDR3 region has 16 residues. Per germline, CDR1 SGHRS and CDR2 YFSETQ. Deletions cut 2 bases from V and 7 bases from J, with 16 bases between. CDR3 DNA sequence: TGCGCCAGCAGCTTTGGTGATTGGGACGGCAATTCACCCCTCCACTTT. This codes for CASSFGDWDGNSPLHF.

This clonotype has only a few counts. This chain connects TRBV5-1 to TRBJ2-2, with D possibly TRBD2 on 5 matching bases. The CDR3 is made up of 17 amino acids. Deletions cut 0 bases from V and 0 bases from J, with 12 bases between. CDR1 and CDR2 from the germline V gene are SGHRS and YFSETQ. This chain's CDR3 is CASSLAVREPNTGELFF. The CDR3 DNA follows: TGCGCCAGCAGCTTGGCGGTACGGGAACCGAACACCGGGGAGCTGTTTTTT.

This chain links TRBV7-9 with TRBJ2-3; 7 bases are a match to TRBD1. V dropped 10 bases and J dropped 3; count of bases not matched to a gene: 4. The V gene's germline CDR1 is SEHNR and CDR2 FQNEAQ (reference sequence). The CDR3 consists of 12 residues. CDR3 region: CAKDRATDTQYF. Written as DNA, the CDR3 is TGTGCCAAAGACAGGGCGACAGATACGCAGTATTTT.

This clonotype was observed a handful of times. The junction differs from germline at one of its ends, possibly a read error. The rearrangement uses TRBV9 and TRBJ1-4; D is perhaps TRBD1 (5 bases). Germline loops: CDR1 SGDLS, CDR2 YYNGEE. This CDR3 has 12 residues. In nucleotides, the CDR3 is TGTGCCAGCAGCGGGGACTCCACAGGACCGGTTTTT. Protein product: CASSGDSTGPVF.

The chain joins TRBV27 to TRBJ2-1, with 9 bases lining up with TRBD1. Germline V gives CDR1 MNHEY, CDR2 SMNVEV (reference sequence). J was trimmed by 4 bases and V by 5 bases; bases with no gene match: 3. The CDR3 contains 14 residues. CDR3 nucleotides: TGTGCCAGCAGTACGGGACAGGGTTACAATGAGCAGTTCTTC. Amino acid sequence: CASSTGQGYNEQFF.